A single sample is the source of the 2 T cell receptor beta chains below, sequenced in a study of vaccination and CD4 T cells after COVID-19. CD4+ T cells that had been cultured provided DNA sequenced with the Oncomine TCR Beta short-read assay. Each CDR3 protein gets one entry after TCRdb re-called the PCR reads with MiXCR. There are 22,000 or so distinct CDR3 sequences in the sample; 45% to 60% occur only once, and almost 6% lies in the top ten. Their recognized antigens are unknown. Treatment noted: roughly 10-day PBMC culture with coronavirus spike peptide pools or control peptides (ViraFEST assay). The sequencing sample was made of CD4+ T cells from blood, cultured in vitro. All receptors derive from a human donor who had recovered from COVID-19.

The gene calls are TRBV30 and TRBJ1-1; no definite D call. The V and J ends lost 7 bases and 0 bases respectively, with 12 bases between them. The germline V gene encodes CDR1 GTSNPN and CDR2 SVGIG (reference sequence). The CDR3 has 13 residues. For the CDR3, the DNA is TGTGCCTTCGGTCGGGGTTTGAACACTGAAGCTTTCTTT. Amino acid sequence: CAFGRGLNTEAFF.

The chain joins TRBV7-9 to TRBJ2-2, with 8 bases matching TRBD1. The CDR3 has 16 amino acids. V lost 6 bases, J lost 3 bases, and 9 bases stayed unmatched. Germline V lookup: CDR1 SEHNR, CDR2 FQNEAQ (reference sequence). The CDR3 sequence is CASSPPGGRDTGELFF. The DNA of the CDR3 is TGTGCCAGCAGTCCTCCAGGGGGCAGGGACACCGGGGAGCTGTTTTTT.